Each of the 18 T cell receptor beta chains below was sequenced from the same sample in a study of T cell changes during pregnancy in multiple sclerosis. Here immunoSEQ multiplex PCR was the method, and the copy in TCRdb shows in-frame clones only, minus some. Counted here are roughly 90,000 clones, 80% to 95% occurring once; the ten biggest clones make up around 4%. Material: peripheral blood, obtained in the first trimester of pregnancy. These receptor sequences come from a female donor with multiple sclerosis, enrolled in a pregnancy study.

The genes are TRBV19 and TRBJ2-1; maybe TRBD1 (6 bases). V lost 2 bases to trimming and J lost 5 bases, with 13 bases between them. CDR3 length: 15 residues. CDR1 is LNHDA, CDR2 SQIVND, per germline (reference sequence). This CDR3 reads CASSIINRVHNEQFF. Here the CDR3 DNA reads TGTGCCAGTAGTATAATTAACAGGGTCCACAATGAGCAGTTCTTC.

CDR3 nucleotides: TGTGCCAGCAGGGTCCAAACAGGGAACTACGAGCAGTACTTC. Its translation is CASRVQTGNYEQYF. V and J are TRBV27 and TRBJ2-7; D is perhaps TRBD1 (6 bases). Germline V gives CDR1 MNHEY, CDR2 SMNVEV (reference sequence). The CDR3 has 14 residues. Trimming took off 6 bases at V and 3 bases at J, with 15 bases between the two ends.

V usage is TRBV2 and J usage is TRBJ2-2; 8 bases match TRBD2. The CDR3 loop spans 15 amino acids. Germline CDR1 SNHLY, CDR2 FYNNEI. V was pared by 8 bases and J by 2 bases, with 7 bases of the junction left unmatched. CDR3: CASYLSGANTGELFF. CDR3 bases: TGTGCCAGCTACCTTAGCGGGGCTAACACCGGGGAGCTGTTTTTT.

This clone showed up just once. The chain has TRBV7-6 and TRBJ2-1; 7 nucleotides agree with TRBD1. The CDR3 is 15 residues long. CDR1 and CDR2 (germline): SGHVS, FNYEAQ. Trimming cost V 1 base and J 6 bases; bases outside gene matches: 6. The CDR3 coding sequence is TGTGCCAGCAGCTTAGGACAGGGCGGGCCCAATGAGCAGTTCTTC. It codes for CASSLGQGGPNEQFF.

This clone occurred once. The CDR3 DNA reads TGTGCCAGCAACAAAAACCCGGGACAACTGAACACTGAAGCTTTCTTT. It yields the protein CASNKNPGQLNTEAFF. The V call is TRBV7-3, the J call TRBJ1-1, with D perhaps matching TRBD1 (6 bases). The germline CDR1 and CDR2 sequences are SGHTA and FQGTGA. With 7 bases removed from V and 0 bases from J, the gap between germline ends came to 18 bases. The CDR3 contains 16 residues.

The chain couples TRBV5-6 to TRBJ1-3; tentatively, D is TRBD1 (6 bases). V was cut by 4 bases and J by 0 bases, with 11 bases left in between. This CDR3 spans 15 amino acids. The germline V gene encodes CDR1 SGHDT and CDR2 YYEEEE. The CDR3 protein is CASSPGVNSGNTIYF. As DNA, the CDR3 is TGTGCCAGCAGCCCAGGGGTGAACTCTGGAAACACCATATATTTT.

The rearrangement uses TRBV6-1 and TRBJ2-7; 7 bases match TRBD2. The V and J ends lost 3 bases and 0 bases, in that order; junction bases with no gene match: 2. Looked up from germline, CDR1 is MNHNS and CDR2 is SASEGT. The CDR3 length is 14 residues. The CDR3 sequence is CASSEGGVSYEQYF. The CDR3 DNA reads as TGTGCCAGCAGTGAGGGGGGGGTCTCCTACGAGCAGTACTTC.

About this clone: The sample carries other DNA sequences with the same CDR3. This chain uses TRBV5-6 with TRBJ1-5, with D unclear. The germline V gene encodes CDR1 SGHDT and CDR2 YYEEEE. The CDR3 has 12 amino acids. V was shortened by 2 bases and J by 7 bases, with 7 bases between the two germline ends. CDR3 nucleotide sequence: TGTGCCAGCAGCTTTGGAGGACAGCCCCAGCATTTT. Protein sequence: CASSFGGQPQHF. The whole variable domain, remainder taken from reference TRBV5-6 and TRBJ1-5, is DAGVTQSPTHLIKTRGQQVTLRCSPKSGHDTVSWYQQALGQGPQFIFQYYEEEERQRGNFPDRFSGHQFPNYSSELNVNALLLGDSALYLCASSFGGQPQHFGDGTRLSIL.

The V call is TRBV6-5, the J call TRBJ2-7, with D possibly TRBD2 on 6 matching bases. The V and J ends lost 1 base and 3 bases respectively, with 7 bases between them. Germline V CDR1 and CDR2: MNHEY, SVGAGI. The CDR3 totals 13 residues. CDR3 DNA: TGTGCCAGCAGTTACTACGGGGGCTACGAGCAGTACTTC. Translated, it gives CASSYYGGYEQYF.

The chain employs TRBV30 and TRBJ2-7; D may be TRBD1 (5 bases). Per germline, CDR1 GTSNPN and CDR2 SVGIG (reference sequence). This CDR3 has 14 residues. V was shortened by 0 bases and J by 3 bases, with 12 bases between the two germline ends. CDR3 nucleotides: TGTGCCTGGAGTGTAGACAGCCCGGACTACGAGCAGTACTTC. This translates into CAWSVDSPDYEQYF.

The chain uses TRBV5-1 and TRBJ2-1; TRBD2 aligns across 8 bases. The CDR3 is 15 amino acids. The germline gives CDR1 SGHRS, CDR2 YFSETQ. V shed 6 bases, J shed 4 bases, and the junction held 9 bases outside the gene matches. The CDR3 spells CASKEPGGPYNEQFF. The CDR3 DNA sequence: TGCGCCAGCAAGGAGCCGGGGGGGCCGTACAATGAGCAGTTCTTC.

This clone is a singleton in its sample. Other DNA sequences in this sample translate to the same CDR3. V usage is TRBV4-1 and J usage is TRBJ1-2, with D hard to call. The V end was cut by 4 bases, the J end by 0 bases, with 12 bases between. There are 15 residues in the CDR3. The V gene's germline CDR1 is MGHRA and CDR2 YSYEKL. In nucleotides, the CDR3 is TGCGCCAGCAGCCCAGAGGTCTTAGCTAACTATGGCTACACCTTC. Amino acids: CASSPEVLANYGYTF.

V usage is TRBV6-4 and J usage is TRBJ2-7; possible D gene TRBD2, 5 bases. The germline V gene has CDR1 MRHNA and CDR2 SNTAGT. Trimming stripped 10 bases from V and 5 bases from J, with 21 bases between. The CDR3 is 14 amino acids. CDR3 loop: CATPRGKNFHEQYF. Written as DNA, the CDR3 is TGTGCCACCCCCAGAGGGAAAAACTTCCACGAGCAGTACTTC.

As concerns this clone: The CDR3 ends on some other residue instead of the conserved phenylalanine or tryptophan, so this is likely a read error. The genes are TRBV11-2 and TRBJ2-7; weak D call: TRBD1 (6 bases). The CDR3 covers 14 residues. Germline V gene sequence: CDR1 SGHAT, CDR2 FQNNGV. V shed 4 bases and J shed 3 bases, with 13 bases lying between them. This CDR3 is CASSWSGESYEQYI. The CDR3 nucleotides are TGTGCCAGCAGCTGGTCAGGGGAAAGCTACGAGCAGTACATC.

This CDR3 is CASSTTGGTRQETQYF. CDR3 nucleotide sequence: TGCGCCAGCAGCACCACGGGGGGGACAAGACAAGAGACCCAGTACTTC. The rearrangement uses TRBV4-1 and TRBJ2-5, with 8 bases fitting TRBD2. The CDR3 is 16 amino acids. After removal of 5 bases from V and 2 bases from J, the junction contained 10 bases not matched to a gene. Germline CDR1 and CDR2: MGHRA and YSYEKL.

The chain links TRBV6-5 to TRBJ2-3; tentatively, D is TRBD1 (5 bases). Germline V gives CDR1 MNHEY, CDR2 SVGAGI. CDR3 length: 13 amino acids. The ends were cut back, 2 bases at V and 9 bases at J, with 12 bases in the middle. The CDR3 loop reads CASSYQGAVTQYF. In DNA, the CDR3 is TGTGCCAGCAGTTACCAAGGGGCGGTAACGCAGTATTTT.

The chain carries TRBV11-2 and TRBJ2-7; 10 bases match TRBD2. The V gene end was trimmed by 6 bases and the J gene end by 0 bases; junction bases not matched to a gene: 11. The CDR3 totals 17 residues. The germline gives CDR1 SGHAT, CDR2 FQNNGV. The CDR3 sequence: CASSKRASGGHSYEQYF. The CDR3 DNA reads TGTGCCAGCAGTAAGAGGGCTAGCGGGGGCCACTCCTACGAGCAGTACTTC. The variable domain in full, with the rest retrieved from reference TRBV11-2 and TRBJ2-7, is EAGVAQSPRYKIIEKRQSVAFWCNPISGHATLYWYQQILGQGPKLLIQFQNNGVVDDSQLPKDRFSAERLKGVDSTLKIQPAKLEDSAVYLCASSKRASGGHSYEQYFGPGTRLTVT.

The V and J genes are TRBV2 and TRBJ2-6; 7 bases fit TRBD1. V shed 6 bases and J 4 bases; nucleotides not matched to a gene: 3. CDR1 is SNHLY, CDR2 FYNNEI, per germline. This CDR3 is 14 amino acids long. CDR3 sequence reads: CASRGGSGANVLTF. CDR3 nucleotides: TGTGCCAGCAGAGGGGGCTCAGGGGCCAACGTCCTGACTTTC.